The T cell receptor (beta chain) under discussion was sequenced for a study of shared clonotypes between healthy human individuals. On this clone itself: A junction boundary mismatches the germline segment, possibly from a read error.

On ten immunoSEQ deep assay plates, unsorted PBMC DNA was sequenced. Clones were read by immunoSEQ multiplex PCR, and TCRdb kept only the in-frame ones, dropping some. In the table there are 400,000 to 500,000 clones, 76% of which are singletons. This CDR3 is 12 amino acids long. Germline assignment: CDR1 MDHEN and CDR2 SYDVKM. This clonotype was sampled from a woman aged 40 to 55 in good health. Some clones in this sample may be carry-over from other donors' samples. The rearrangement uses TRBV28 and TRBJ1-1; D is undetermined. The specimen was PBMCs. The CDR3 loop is CASSLGYTEAFF. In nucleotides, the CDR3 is TGTGCCAGCAGTTTAGGGTACACGGAAGCTTTCTTT.